The TCR beta chain described here comes from a study of beta chain features in type 1 diabetes. In this sample, this clone turned up a few times. The antigen remains unidentified. Reverse transcription of all isolated RNA meant that expressed TCRB transcripts were sequenced. The table came from immunoSEQ multiplex PCR; TCRdb's copy has only in-frame clones and leaves some out. The repertoire holds hundreds of thousands of clones, with around 28% as singletons. Study findings and constraints: Type 1 diabetes patients had VDJ junctions that carried fewer insertions and more deletions. Significant though moderate, a shortening of TCRB CDR3s appeared in all four CD4+ subsets of Type 1 diabetes patients.

This CDR3 spans 17 amino acids. V was pared by 3 bases and J by 5 bases, with 11 bases of the junction left unmatched. Germline CDR1 reads SGHRS; CDR2 reads YFSETQ. This sequence originates from a man between 18 and 35 years old in good health. Sequenced: naive CD4+ T cells from blood. This rearrangement joins TRBV5-1 to TRBJ2-7, with TRBD2 matching over 13 bases. The CDR3 DNA is TGCGCCAGCAGCTCTGGTGGATGGACTAGCGGGAGAGACGAGCAGTACTTC. Translating gives CASSSGGWTSGRDEQYF.